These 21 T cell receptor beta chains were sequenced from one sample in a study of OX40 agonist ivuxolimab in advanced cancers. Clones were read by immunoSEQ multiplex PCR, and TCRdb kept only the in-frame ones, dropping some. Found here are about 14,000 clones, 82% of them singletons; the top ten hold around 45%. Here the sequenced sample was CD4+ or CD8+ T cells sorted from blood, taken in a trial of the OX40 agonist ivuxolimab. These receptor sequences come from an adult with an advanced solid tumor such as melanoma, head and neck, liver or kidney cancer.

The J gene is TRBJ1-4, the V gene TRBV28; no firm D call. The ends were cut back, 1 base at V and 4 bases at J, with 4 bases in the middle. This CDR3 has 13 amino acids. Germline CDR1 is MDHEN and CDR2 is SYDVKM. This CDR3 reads CASSLYSNEKLFF. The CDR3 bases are TGTGCCAGCAGTTTATATAGTAATGAAAAACTGTTTTTT.

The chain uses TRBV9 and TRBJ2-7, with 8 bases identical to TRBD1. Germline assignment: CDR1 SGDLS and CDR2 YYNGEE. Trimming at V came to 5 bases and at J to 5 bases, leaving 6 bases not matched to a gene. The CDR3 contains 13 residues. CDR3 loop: CASSLQGANEQYF. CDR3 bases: TGTGCCAGCAGTCTCCAGGGGGCGAACGAGCAGTACTTC.

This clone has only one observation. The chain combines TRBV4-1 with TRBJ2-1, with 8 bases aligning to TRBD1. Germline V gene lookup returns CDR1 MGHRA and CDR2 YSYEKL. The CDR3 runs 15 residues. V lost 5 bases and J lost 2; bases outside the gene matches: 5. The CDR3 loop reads CASSRQGSPYNEQFF. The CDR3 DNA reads TGCGCCAGCAGCAGACAGGGGTCCCCCTACAATGAGCAGTTCTTC.

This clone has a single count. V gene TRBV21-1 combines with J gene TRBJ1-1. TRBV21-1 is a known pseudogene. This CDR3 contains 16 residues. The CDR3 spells CASSDCLATIRTEAFF. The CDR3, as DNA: TGTGCCAGCAGTGACTGTTTAGCCACAATTCGCACTGAAGCTTTCTTT.

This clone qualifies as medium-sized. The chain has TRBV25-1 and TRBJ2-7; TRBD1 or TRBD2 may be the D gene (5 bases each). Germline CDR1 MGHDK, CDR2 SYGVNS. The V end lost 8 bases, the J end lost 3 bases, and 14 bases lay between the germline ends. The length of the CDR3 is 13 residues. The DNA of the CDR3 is TGTGCCAGCGCGGATGGGACGGACTACGAGCAGTACTTC. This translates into CASADGTDYEQYF.

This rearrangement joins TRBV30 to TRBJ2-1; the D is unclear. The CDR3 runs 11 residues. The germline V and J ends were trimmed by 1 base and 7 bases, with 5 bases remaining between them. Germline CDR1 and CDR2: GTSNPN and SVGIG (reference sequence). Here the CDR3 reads CAWSELNEQFF. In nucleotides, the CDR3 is TGTGCCTGGAGTGAACTTAATGAGCAGTTCTTC.

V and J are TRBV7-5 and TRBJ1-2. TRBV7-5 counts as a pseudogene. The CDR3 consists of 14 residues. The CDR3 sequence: CARSQAGGNYGYTF. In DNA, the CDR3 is TGTGCCAGAAGCCAGGCCGGCGGGAACTATGGCTACACCTTC.

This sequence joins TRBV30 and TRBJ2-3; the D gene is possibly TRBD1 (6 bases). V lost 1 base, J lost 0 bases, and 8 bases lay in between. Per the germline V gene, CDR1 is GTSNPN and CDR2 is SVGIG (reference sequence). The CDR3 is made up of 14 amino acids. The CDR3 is CAWSAGQSTDTQYF. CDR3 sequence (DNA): TGTGCCTGGAGTGCTGGACAGAGCACAGATACGCAGTATTTT.

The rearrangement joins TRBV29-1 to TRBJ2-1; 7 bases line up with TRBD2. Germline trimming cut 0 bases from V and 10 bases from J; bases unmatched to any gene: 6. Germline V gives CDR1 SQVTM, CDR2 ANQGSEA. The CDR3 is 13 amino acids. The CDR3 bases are TGCAGCGTTGAAGATCTGGCGGGAGAAGAGCAGTTCTTC. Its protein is CSVEDLAGEEQFF.

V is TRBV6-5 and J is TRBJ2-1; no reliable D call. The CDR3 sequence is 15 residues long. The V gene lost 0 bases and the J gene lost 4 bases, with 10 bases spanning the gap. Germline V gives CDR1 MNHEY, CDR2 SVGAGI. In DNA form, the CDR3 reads TGTGCCAGCAGTTACTCGCGGAACCTTTACAATGAGCAGTTCTTC. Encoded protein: CASSYSRNLYNEQFF.

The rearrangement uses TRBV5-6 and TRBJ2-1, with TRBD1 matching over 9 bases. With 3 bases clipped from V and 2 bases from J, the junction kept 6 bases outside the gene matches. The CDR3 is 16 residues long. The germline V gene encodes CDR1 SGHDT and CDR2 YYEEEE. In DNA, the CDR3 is TGTGCCAGCAGCTCTCCGGGACAGGGTCCCTACAATGAGCAGTTCTTC. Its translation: CASSSPGQGPYNEQFF.

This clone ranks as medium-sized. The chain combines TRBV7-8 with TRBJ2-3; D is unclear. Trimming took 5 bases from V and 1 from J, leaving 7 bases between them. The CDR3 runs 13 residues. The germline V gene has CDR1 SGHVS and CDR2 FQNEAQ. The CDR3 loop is CASSLKGTDTQYF. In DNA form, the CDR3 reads TGTGCCAGCAGCCTAAAGGGCACAGATACGCAGTATTTT.

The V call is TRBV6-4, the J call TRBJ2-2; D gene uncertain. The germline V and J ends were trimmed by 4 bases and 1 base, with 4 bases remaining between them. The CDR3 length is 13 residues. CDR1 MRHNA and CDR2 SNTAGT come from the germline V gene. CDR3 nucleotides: TGTGCCAGCAGTGCAGGGAACACCGGGGAGCTGTTTTTT. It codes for CASSAGNTGELFF.

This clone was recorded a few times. The CDR3 reads CASSYLYRVTQETQYF. CDR3 in DNA: TGTGCCAGCAGTTACCTCTACAGGGTTACCCAAGAGACCCAGTACTTC. The V gene is TRBV28, the J gene TRBJ2-5; maybe TRBD1 (6 bases). The CDR3 runs to 16 residues. CDR1 is MDHEN, CDR2 SYDVKM, per germline. Trimming took off 4 bases at V and 1 base at J, with 16 bases between the two ends.

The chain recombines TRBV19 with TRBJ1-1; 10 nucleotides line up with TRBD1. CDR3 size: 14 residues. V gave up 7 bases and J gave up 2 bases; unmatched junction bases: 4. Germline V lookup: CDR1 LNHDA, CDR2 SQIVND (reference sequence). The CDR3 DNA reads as TGTGCCAGTACCTGGACAGGGGGAAACACTGAAGCTTTCTTT. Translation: CASTWTGGNTEAFF.

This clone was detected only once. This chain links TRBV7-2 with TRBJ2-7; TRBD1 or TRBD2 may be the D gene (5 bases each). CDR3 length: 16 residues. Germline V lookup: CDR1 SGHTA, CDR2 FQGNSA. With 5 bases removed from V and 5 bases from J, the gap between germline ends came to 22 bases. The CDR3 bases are TGTGCCAGCAGCCCACCCAGGGCGACGTCGGGGAACGAGCAGTACTTC. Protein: CASSPPRATSGNEQYF.

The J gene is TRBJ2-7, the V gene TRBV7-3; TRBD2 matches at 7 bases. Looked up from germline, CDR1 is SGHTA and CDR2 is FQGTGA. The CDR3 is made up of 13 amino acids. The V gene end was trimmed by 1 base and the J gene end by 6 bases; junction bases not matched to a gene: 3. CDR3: CASSLSASGEQYF. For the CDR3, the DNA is TGTGCCAGCAGCTTAAGTGCTAGCGGCGAGCAGTACTTC.

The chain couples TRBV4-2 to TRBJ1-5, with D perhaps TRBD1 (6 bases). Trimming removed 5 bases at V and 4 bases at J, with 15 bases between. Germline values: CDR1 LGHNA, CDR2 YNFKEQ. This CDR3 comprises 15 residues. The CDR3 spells CASSTRGQRNQPQHF. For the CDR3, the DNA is TGTGCCAGCAGCACCCGAGGACAGAGAAATCAGCCCCAGCATTTT.

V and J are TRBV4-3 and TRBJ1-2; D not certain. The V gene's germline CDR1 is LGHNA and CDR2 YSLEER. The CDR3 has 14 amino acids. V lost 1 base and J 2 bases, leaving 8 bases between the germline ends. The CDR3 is CASSQVGQNYGYTF. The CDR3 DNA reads TGCGCCAGCAGCCAAGTTGGGCAGAACTATGGCTACACCTTC.

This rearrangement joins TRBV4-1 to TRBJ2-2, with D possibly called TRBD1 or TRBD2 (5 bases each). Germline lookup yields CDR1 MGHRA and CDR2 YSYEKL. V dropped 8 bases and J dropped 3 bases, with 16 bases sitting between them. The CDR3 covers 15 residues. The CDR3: CASGMGDLDTGELFF. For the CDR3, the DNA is TGCGCCAGCGGTATGGGGGATCTGGACACCGGGGAGCTGTTTTTT.

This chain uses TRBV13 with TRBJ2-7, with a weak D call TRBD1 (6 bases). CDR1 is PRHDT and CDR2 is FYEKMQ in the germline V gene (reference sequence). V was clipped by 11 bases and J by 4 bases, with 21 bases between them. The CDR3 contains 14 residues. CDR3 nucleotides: TGTGCCGCCCTAATTGACAGGATGCGTTACGAGCAGTACTTC. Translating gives CAALIDRMRYEQYF.